Below, 21 T cell receptor beta chains from the same sample are listed, as sequenced in a study of blood T cell repertoires in COVID-19. Libraries were prepared by immunoSEQ multiplex PCR; TCRdb keeps only in-frame clonotypes and omits some of them. The sample holds about 150,000 clones, roughly 88% seen once. The sequencing sample was made of peripheral blood. These receptors all stem from a man between 60 and 75 years old with COVID-19, enrolled during active disease.

The genes are TRBV6-6 and TRBJ1-3, with TRBD1 as a possible D gene (5 bases). The CDR3 sequence is 15 residues long. V lost 6 bases and J lost 0, with 12 bases in between. CDR1 is MNHNY, CDR2 SVGAGI, per germline (reference sequence). CDR3 protein: CASSPPTASGNTIYF. The CDR3 region has the DNA TGTGCCAGCAGCCCCCCGACAGCCTCTGGAAACACCATATATTTT.

The chain combines TRBV10-3 with TRBJ2-1, with TRBD1 identical over 7 bases. Germline assignment: CDR1 ENHRY and CDR2 SYGVKD. V dropped 7 bases and J dropped 4; count of bases not matched to a gene: 7. The CDR3 length is 14 residues. DNA for the CDR3: TGTGCCATCAAGCAGGGGGTCCTGTACAATGAGCAGTTCTTC. It specifies CAIKQGVLYNEQFF.

The genes are TRBV11-1 and TRBJ2-7; 11 nucleotides line up with TRBD2. Trimming cost V 4 bases and J 5 bases; bases outside gene matches: 4. CDR3 length: 14 amino acids. CDR1 is SGHAT, CDR2 FQDESV, per germline (reference sequence). The CDR3 coding sequence is TGTGCCAGCAGCTCCACTAGCGGGAGTGACGAGCAGTACTTC. This codes for CASSSTSGSDEQYF.

The CDR3 sequence is CASTLGGRSNEQFF. The CDR3 nucleotides read TGTGCCAGTACCCTAGGAGGACGAAGCAATGAGCAGTTCTTC. This chain uses TRBV19 with TRBJ2-1; tentatively, D is TRBD2 (5 bases). The ends were cut back, 7 bases at V and 6 bases at J, with 16 bases in the middle. The germline gives CDR1 LNHDA, CDR2 SQIVND (reference sequence). This CDR3 is 14 amino acids long. The variable domain in full, with the rest retrieved from reference TRBV19 and TRBJ2-1, is DGGITQSPKYLFRKEGQNVTLSCEQNLNHDAMYWYRQDPGQGLRLIYYSQIVNDFQKGDIAEGYSVSREKKESFPLTVTSAQKNPTAFYLCASTLGGRSNEQFFGPGTRLTVL.

The rearrangement joins TRBV19 to TRBJ1-2; 7 bases are a match to TRBD1. Trimming removed 5 bases from V and 2 bases from J; junction bases left unmatched: 8. CDR3 size: 15 residues. Germline CDR1 LNHDA, CDR2 SQIVND (reference sequence). DNA of the CDR3: TGTGCCAGTAGTGTTGCCGCGACAGGGAACTATGGCTACACCTTC. Protein: CASSVAATGNYGYTF.

The chain joins TRBV19 to TRBJ1-2, with D unresolved. Germline CDR1 LNHDA, CDR2 SQIVND (reference sequence). CDR3 length: 16 residues. Trimming cost V 5 bases and J 4 bases, with 20 bases left between them. The CDR3 protein is CASSPTQRGRSYGYTF. The CDR3, as DNA: TGTGCCAGTAGTCCCACCCAACGTGGCAGGTCCTATGGCTACACCTTC.

The rearrangement uses TRBV3-1 (or the pseudogene TRBV3-2) and TRBJ2-4; possibly TRBD2 for D (6 bases). Trimming took 0 bases from V and 4 from J, leaving 22 bases between them. Germline V gene sequence: CDR1 LGHDT, CDR2 YNNKEL (reference sequence). The length of the CDR3 is 19 residues. This CDR3 reads CASSQDTGIGRGLKNIQYF. CDR3 coding DNA: TGTGCCAGCAGCCAAGATACGGGTATCGGGCGGGGCCTAAAAAACATTCAGTACTTC.

This sequence joins TRBV27 and TRBJ2-1; maybe TRBD1 (6 bases). Germline V gene data show CDR1 as MNHEY and CDR2 as SMNVEV (reference sequence). This CDR3 has 16 residues. Deletions cut 6 bases from V and 0 bases from J, with 15 bases between. CDR3 residues: CASRNQGPISYNEQFF. The CDR3 nucleotides read TGTGCCAGCAGAAACCAGGGGCCGATCTCCTACAATGAGCAGTTCTTC.

The chain carries TRBV28 and TRBJ1-6; 8 bases are shared with TRBD1. Germline CDR1 reads MDHEN; CDR2 reads SYDVKM. The junction had 6 bases not matched to a gene; V was cut back by 2 bases and J by 0 bases. There are 18 residues in the CDR3. CDR3 sequence reads: CASSLRRTGFSYNSPLHF. In DNA, the CDR3 is TGTGCCAGCAGTTTAAGGAGGACAGGGTTCTCCTATAATTCACCCCTCCACTTT.

The V gene is TRBV16, the J gene TRBJ2-1, with D perhaps matching TRBD1 (6 bases). CDR1 and CDR2 (germline): KGHSY, FQNENV. This CDR3 region has 15 residues. V shed 0 bases and J shed 5 bases, with 11 bases lying between them. The CDR3 loop reads CASSQSAGADNEQFF. The CDR3 coding sequence is TGTGCCAGCAGCCAATCGGCAGGGGCCGACAATGAGCAGTTCTTC.

The chain has TRBV29-1 and TRBJ2-1; the D gene is possibly TRBD2 (5 bases). Trimming removed 6 bases from V and 5 bases from J, with 17 bases in between. CDR1 and CDR2 (germline): SQVTM, ANQGSEA. CDR3 length: 14 amino acids. As DNA, the CDR3 is TGCAGCGTACAACGGACTGACGGTGACAATGAGCAGTTCTTC. Translating it yields CSVQRTDGDNEQFF.

This sequence joins TRBV7-9 and TRBJ2-6, with TRBD2 matching 13 bases. V gave up 5 bases and J gave up 4 bases; unmatched junction bases: 8. The CDR3 length is 18 residues. The germline V gene has CDR1 SEHNR and CDR2 FQNEAQ (reference sequence). CDR3 region: CASSPRLAGGRGANVLTF. The DNA for the CDR3 is TGTGCCAGCAGCCCCAGACTAGCGGGGGGCAGAGGGGCCAACGTCCTGACTTTC.

DNA of the CDR3: TGTGCCAGCAGCTTAGGGGCAGCCAATCAGCCCCAGCATTTT. This sequence encodes CASSLGAANQPQHF. V and J are TRBV7-9 and TRBJ1-5; D is undetermined. The CDR3 contains 14 residues. The germline V and J ends were trimmed by 1 base and 3 bases, with 7 bases remaining between them. The germline V gene has CDR1 SEHNR and CDR2 FQNEAQ (reference sequence).

The CDR3 DNA reads TGTGCCAGCAGCTTAGAGGCAGGGGGCTACACCTTC. This gives the protein CASSLEAGGYTF. This chain links TRBV7-8 with TRBJ1-2, with D tentatively TRBD1 (5 bases). Per the germline V gene, CDR1 is SGHVS and CDR2 is FQNEAQ. The length of the CDR3 is 12 residues. V lost 1 base and J lost 8, with 8 bases in between.

This clone turned up a few times. The genes are TRBV11-3 and TRBJ2-3, with 8 bases that match TRBD1. Germline CDR1 and CDR2: SGHNT and YENEEA. V lost 3 bases, J lost 0 bases, and 2 bases stayed unmatched. The CDR3 contains 15 residues. CDR3 region: CASSLTGVSTDTQYF. As DNA, the CDR3 is TGTGCCAGCAGCTTGACAGGGGTCAGCACAGATACGCAGTATTTT.

A remark on this clone: The sample has other DNA sequences that encode this CDR3 too. This chain links TRBV7-3 with TRBJ2-1, with 14 positions matching TRBD2. Germline assignment: CDR1 SGHTA and CDR2 FQGTGA. V lost 0 bases, J lost 4 bases, and 2 bases stayed unmatched. This CDR3 region has 17 residues. The CDR3 reads CASSLTGTSGGYNEQFF. The CDR3 DNA follows: TGTGCCAGCAGCTTAACTGGGACTAGCGGGGGATACAATGAGCAGTTCTTC. Filled out from reference TRBV7-3 and TRBJ2-1, the complete variable domain reads GAGVSQTPSNKVTEKGKYVELRCDPISGHTALYWYRQSLGQGPEFLIYFQGTGAADDSGLPNDRFFAVRPEGSVSTLKIQRTERGDSAVYLCASSLTGTSGGYNEQFFGPGTRLTVL.

The chain combines TRBV5-6 with TRBJ1-2; D possibly corresponds to TRBD1 (5 bases). Trimming stripped 4 bases from V and 4 bases from J, with 14 bases between. CDR1 is SGHDT, CDR2 YYEEEE, per germline. The CDR3 totals 14 residues. The DNA for the CDR3 is TGTGCCAGCAGCCGTACAGGTCCCGGCTATGGCTACACCTTC. It codes for CASSRTGPGYGYTF.

The chain is built from TRBV5-4 and TRBJ2-5, with D unclear. Germline V gene sequence: CDR1 SGHNT, CDR2 YYREEE (reference sequence). Trimming stripped 4 bases from V and 1 base from J, with 14 bases between. The CDR3 extends over 15 amino acids. For the CDR3, the DNA is TGTGCCAGCAGCCCCTCGGAGAATCGCCAAGAGACCCAGTACTTC. Translated: CASSPSENRQETQYF.

This chain connects TRBV4-3 to TRBJ1-4; D not certain. CDR1 and CDR2 (germline): LGHNA, YSLEER. V dropped 1 base and J dropped 0 bases, with 6 bases sitting between them. The CDR3 extends over 15 amino acids. The CDR3 loop is CASSQVYTTNEKLFF. The CDR3, as DNA: TGCGCCAGCAGCCAAGTTTATACAACTAATGAAAAACTGTTTTTT.

V is TRBV4-3 and J is TRBJ1-2; D call uncertain. The CDR3 has 14 residues. Germline CDR1 and CDR2: LGHNA and YSLEER. V lost 2 bases to trimming and J lost 0 bases, with 7 bases between them. CDR3 amino acids: CASSQMSANYGYTF. The CDR3 nucleotides read TGCGCCAGCAGCCAAATGTCGGCTAACTATGGCTACACCTTC.

This clone appeared once. Relative to the germline gene, one junction end is altered; a read error may explain this. V is TRBV19 and J is TRBJ1-3, with 8 nucleotides matching TRBD1. CDR1 and CDR2 from the germline V gene are LNHDA and SQIVND (reference sequence). This CDR3 is built from 17 residues. The CDR3 sequence: CASRTGAQSYSRNTIYF. The CDR3 DNA sequence: TGTGCCAGTAGGACAGGGGCCCAGTCCTACTCTAGAAACACCATATATTTT.